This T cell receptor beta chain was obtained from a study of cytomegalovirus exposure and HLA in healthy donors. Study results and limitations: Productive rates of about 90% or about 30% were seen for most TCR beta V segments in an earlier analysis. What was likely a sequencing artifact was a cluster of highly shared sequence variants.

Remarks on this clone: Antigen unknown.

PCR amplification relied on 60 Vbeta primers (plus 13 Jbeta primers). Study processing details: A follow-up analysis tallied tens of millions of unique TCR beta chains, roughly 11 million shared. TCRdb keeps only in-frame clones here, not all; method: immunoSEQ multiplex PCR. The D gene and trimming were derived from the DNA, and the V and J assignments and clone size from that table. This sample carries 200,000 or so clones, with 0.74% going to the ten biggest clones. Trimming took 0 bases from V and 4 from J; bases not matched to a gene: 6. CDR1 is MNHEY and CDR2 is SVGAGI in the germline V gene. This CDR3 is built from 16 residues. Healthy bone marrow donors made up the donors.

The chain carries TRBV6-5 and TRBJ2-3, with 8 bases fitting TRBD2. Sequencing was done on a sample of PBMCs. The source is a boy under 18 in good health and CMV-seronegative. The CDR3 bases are TGTGCCAGCAGTTACTCTGGACCGGGAGGGCCAGATACGCAGTATTTT. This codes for CASSYSGPGGPDTQYF.